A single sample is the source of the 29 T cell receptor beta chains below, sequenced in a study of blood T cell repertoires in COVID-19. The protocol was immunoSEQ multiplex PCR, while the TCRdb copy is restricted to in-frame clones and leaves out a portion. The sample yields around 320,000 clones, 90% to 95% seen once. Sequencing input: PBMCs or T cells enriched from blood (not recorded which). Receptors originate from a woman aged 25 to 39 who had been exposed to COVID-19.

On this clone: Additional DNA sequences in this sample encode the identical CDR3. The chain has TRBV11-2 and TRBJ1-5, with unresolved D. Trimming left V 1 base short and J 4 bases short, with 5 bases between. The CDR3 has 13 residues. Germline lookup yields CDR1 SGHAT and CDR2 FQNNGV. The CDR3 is CASSLGQNQPQHF. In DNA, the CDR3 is TGTGCCAGCAGCTTAGGGCAGAATCAGCCCCAGCATTTT.

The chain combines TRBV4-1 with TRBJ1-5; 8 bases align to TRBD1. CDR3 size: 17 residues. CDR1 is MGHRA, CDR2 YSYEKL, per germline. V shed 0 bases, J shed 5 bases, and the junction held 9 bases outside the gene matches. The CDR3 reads CASSQDGEDRGDQPQHF. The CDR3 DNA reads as TGCGCCAGCAGCCAAGATGGGGAAGACAGGGGTGATCAGCCCCAGCATTTT.

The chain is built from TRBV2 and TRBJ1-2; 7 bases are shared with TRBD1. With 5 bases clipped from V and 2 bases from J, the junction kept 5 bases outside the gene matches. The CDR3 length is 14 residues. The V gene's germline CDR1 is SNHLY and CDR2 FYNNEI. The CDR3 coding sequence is TGTGCCAGCAGTCGTGAGGGACAGAACTATGGCTACACCTTC. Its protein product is CASSREGQNYGYTF.

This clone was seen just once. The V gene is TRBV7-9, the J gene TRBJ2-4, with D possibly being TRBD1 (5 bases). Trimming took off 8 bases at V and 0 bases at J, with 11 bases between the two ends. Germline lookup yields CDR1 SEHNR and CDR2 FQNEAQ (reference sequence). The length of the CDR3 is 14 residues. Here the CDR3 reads CASDPTVAKNIQYF. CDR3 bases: TGTGCCAGCGACCCGACAGTAGCCAAAAACATTCAGTACTTC.

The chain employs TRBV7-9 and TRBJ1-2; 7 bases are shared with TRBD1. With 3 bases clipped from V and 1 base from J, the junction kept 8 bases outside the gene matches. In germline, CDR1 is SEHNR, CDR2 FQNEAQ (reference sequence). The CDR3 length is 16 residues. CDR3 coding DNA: TGTGCCAGCAGCTTCAGGACAGGCAAATTTAACTATGGCTACACCTTC. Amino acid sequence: CASSFRTGKFNYGYTF.

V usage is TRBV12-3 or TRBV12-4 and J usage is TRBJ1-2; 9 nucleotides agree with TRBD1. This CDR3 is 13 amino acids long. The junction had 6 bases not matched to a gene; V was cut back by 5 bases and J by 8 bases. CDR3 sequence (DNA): TGTGCCAGCAGTAGGGGACAGGGAAGGGGCTACACCTTC. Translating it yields CASSRGQGRGYTF.

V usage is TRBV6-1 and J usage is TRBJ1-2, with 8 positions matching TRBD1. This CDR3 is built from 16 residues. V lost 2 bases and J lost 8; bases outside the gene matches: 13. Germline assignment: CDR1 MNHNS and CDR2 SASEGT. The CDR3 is CASSETLDRAGLGYTF. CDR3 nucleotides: TGTGCCAGCAGTGAAACCTTGGACAGGGCGGGGCTGGGCTACACCTTC.

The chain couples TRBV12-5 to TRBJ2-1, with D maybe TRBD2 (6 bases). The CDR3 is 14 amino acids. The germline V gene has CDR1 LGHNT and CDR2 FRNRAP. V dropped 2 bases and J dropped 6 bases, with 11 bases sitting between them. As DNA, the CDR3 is TGTGCTAGTGGTTTGAAACTAGCATCCAATGAGCAGTTCTTC. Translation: CASGLKLASNEQFF. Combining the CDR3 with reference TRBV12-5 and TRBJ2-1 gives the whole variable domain DARVTQTPRHKVTEMGQEVTMRCQPILGHNTVFWYRQTMMQGLELLAYFRNRAPLDDSGMPKDRFSAEMPDATLATLKIQPSEPRDSAVYFCASGLKLASNEQFFGPGTRLTVL.

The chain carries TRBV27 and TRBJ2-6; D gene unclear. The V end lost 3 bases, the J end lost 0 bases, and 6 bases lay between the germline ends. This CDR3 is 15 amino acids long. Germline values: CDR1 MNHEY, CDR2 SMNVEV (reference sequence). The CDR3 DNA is TGTGCCAGCAGTTTGAGGCACTCTGGGGCCAACGTCCTGACTTTC. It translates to CASSLRHSGANVLTF.

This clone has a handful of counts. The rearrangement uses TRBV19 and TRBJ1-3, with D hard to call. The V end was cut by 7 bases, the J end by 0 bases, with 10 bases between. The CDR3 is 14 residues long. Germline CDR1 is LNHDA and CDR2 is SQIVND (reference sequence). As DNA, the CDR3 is TGTGCCAGTACCGTACAGCCCTCTGGAAACACCATATATTTT. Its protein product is CASTVQPSGNTIYF.

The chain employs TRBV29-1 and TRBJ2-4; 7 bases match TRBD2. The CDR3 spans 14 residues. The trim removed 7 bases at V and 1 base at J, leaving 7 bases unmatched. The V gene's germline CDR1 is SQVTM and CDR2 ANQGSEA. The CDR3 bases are TGCAGCGGGGCCGGGGGGACGGCCAAAAACATTCAGTACTTC. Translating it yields CSGAGGTAKNIQYF. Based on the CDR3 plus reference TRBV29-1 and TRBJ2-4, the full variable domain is SAVISQKPSRDICQRGTSLTIQCQVDSQVTMMFWYRQQPGQSLTLIATANQGSEATYESGFVIDKFPISRPNLTFSTLTVSNMSPEDSSIYLCSGAGGTAKNIQYFGAGTRLSVL.

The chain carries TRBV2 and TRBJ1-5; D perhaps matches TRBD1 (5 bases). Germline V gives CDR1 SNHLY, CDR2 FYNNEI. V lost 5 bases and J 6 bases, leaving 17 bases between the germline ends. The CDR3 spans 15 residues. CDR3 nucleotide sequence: TGTGCCAGCAGTCTCGGAACAGGATGGGGTCAGCCCCAGCATTTT. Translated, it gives CASSLGTGWGQPQHF.

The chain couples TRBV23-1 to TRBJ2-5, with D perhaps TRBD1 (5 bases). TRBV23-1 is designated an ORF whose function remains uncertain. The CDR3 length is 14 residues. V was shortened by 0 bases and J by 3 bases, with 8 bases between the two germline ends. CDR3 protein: CASSQSRQKETQYF. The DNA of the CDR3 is TGCGCCAGCAGTCAATCCCGACAGAAAGAGACCCAGTACTTC.

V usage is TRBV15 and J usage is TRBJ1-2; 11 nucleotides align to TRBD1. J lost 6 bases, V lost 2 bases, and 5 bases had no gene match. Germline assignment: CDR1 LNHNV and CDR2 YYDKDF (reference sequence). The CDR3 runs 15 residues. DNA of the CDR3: TGTGCCACCAGCAGATGGGACAGGGGGATCGATGGCTACACCTTC. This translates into CATSRWDRGIDGYTF.

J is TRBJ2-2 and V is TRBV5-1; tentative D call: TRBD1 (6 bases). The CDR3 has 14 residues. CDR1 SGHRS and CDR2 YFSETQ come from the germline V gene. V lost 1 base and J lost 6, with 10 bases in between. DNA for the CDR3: TGCGCCAGCAGCTTGAGGACAGCTTCCGGGGAGCTGTTTTTT. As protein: CASSLRTASGELFF.

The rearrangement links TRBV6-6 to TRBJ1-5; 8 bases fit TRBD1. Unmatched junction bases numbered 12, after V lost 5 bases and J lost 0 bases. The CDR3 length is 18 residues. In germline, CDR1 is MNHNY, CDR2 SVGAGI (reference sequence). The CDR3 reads CASSPTGTGPYSNQPQHF. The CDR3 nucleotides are TGTGCCAGCAGTCCTACCGGGACAGGACCTTATAGCAATCAGCCCCAGCATTTT.

The DNA for the CDR3 is TGTGCCAGCAGCAAAGGTAACAGGGGCCTTAACTATGGCTACACCTTC. The encoded protein is CASSKGNRGLNYGYTF. The chain carries TRBV21-1 and TRBJ1-2; the D call in the table, TRBD1, was not verified against the DNA. TRBV21-1 is marked as a pseudogene. This CDR3 has 16 residues.

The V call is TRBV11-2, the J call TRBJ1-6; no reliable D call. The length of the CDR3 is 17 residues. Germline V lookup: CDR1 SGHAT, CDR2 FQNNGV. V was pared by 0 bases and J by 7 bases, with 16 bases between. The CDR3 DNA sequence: TGTGCCAGCAGCTTAGATCTCCACTCAGTGCGGAATTCACCCCTCCACTTT. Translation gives CASSLDLHSVRNSPLHF.

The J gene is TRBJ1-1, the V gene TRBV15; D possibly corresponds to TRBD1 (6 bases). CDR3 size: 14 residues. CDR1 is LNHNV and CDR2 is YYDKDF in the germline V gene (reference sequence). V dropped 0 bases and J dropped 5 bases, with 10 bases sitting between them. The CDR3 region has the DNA TGTGCCACCAGCAGAGATCTCCAGGGGACTGAAGCTTTCTTT. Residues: CATSRDLQGTEAFF.

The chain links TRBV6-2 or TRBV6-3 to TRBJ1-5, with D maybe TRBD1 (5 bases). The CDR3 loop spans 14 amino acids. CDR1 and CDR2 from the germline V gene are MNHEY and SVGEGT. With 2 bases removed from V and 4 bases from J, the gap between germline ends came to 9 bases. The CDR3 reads CASSYQGSNQPQHF. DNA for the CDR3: TGTGCCAGCAGTTACCAGGGCTCTAATCAGCCCCAGCATTTT.

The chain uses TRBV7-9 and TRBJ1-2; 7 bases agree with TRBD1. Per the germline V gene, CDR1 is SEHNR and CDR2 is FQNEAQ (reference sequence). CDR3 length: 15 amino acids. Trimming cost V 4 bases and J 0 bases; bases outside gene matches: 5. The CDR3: CASSSTGAANYGYTF. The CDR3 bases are TGTGCCAGCAGCTCCACAGGGGCAGCTAACTATGGCTACACCTTC.

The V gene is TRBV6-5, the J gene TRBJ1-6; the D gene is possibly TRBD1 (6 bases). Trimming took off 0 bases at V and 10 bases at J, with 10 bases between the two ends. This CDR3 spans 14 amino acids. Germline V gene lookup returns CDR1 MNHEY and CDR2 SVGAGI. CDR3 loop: CASSYSGQWSPLHF. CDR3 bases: TGTGCCAGCAGTTACTCGGGACAATGGTCACCCCTCCACTTT.

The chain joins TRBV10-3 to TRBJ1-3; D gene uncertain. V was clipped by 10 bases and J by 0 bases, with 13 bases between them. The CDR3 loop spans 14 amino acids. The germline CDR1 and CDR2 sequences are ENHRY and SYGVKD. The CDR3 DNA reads TGTGCCAGCCACAGCGGGATCTCTGGAAACACCATATATTTT. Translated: CASHSGISGNTIYF.

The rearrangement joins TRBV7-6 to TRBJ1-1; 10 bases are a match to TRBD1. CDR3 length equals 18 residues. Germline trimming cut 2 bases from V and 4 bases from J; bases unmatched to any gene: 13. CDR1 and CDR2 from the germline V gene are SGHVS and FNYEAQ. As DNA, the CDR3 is TGTGCCAGCAGCTTAAGCCAAATCGACAGGGGGCGAGTCACTGAAGCTTTCTTT. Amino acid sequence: CASSLSQIDRGRVTEAFF. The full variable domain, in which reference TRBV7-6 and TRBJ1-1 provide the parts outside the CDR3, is GAGVSQSPRYKVTKRGQDVALRCDPISGHVSLYWYRQALGQGPEFLTYFNYEAQQDKSGLPNDRFSAERPEGSISTLTIQRTEQRDSAMYRCASSLSQIDRGRVTEAFFGQGTRLTVV.

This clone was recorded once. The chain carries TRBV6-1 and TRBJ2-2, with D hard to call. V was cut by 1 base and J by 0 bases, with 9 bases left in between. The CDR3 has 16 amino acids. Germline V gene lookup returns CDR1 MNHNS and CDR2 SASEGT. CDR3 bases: TGTGCCAGCAGTGAAGGCAGGTTCCCGAACACCGGGGAGCTGTTTTTT. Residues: CASSEGRFPNTGELFF.

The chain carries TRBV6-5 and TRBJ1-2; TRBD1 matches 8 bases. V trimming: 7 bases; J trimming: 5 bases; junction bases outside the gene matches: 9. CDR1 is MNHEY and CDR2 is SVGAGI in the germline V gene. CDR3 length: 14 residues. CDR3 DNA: TGTGCCAGCACCCCCGAGGGACAGGTATATGGCTACACCTTC. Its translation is CASTPEGQVYGYTF.

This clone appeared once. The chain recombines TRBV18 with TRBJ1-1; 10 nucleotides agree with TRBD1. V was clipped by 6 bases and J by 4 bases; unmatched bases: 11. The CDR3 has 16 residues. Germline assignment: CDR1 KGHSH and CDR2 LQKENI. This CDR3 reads CASSRQGAGWVTEAFF. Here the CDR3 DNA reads TGTGCCAGCTCGCGACAGGGGGCGGGTTGGGTCACTGAAGCTTTCTTT.

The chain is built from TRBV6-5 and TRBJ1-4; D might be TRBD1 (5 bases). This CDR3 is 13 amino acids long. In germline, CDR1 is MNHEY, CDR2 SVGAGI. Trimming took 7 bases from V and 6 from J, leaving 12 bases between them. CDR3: CASTSGFYEKLFF. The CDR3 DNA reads TGTGCCAGCACATCAGGGTTTTATGAAAAACTGTTTTTT.

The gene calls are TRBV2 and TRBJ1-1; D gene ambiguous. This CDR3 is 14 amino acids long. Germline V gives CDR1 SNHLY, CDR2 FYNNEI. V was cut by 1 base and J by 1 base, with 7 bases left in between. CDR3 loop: CASSEGRENTEAFF. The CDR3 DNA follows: TGTGCCAGCAGTGAAGGGAGGGAGAACACTGAAGCTTTCTTT.